One and the same sample provided the 5 T cell receptor beta chains below, sequenced in a study of PD-L1 blockade in urothelial cancer. Specified time point: pretreatment peripheral blood. Sequencing was performed with immunoSEQ multiplex PCR; in TCRdb, only in-frame clones are kept and a portion is missing. The repertoire has about 39,000 clones, about 89% of them found once; the top ten carry about 11%. Sequences were derived from PBMCs, sampled around atezolizumab (anti-PD-L1) treatment. Receptors were obtained from a woman aged 55-70 years with urothelial cancer.

This clone was detected only once. This chain links TRBV6-6 with TRBJ2-7; 9 nucleotides line up with TRBD2. After removal of 6 bases from V and 2 bases from J, the junction contained 5 bases not matched to a gene. Per the germline V gene, CDR1 is MNHNY and CDR2 is SVGAGI (reference sequence). The CDR3 sequence is 14 residues long. CDR3 amino acids: CASSVASGAYEQYF. The CDR3 DNA follows: TGTGCCAGCAGCGTTGCTAGCGGGGCCTACGAGCAGTACTTC.

The V gene is TRBV2, the J gene TRBJ1-3, with 7 bases that match TRBD1. CDR1 and CDR2 (germline): SNHLY, FYNNEI. V was pared by 4 bases and J by 0 bases, with 6 bases of the junction left unmatched. CDR3 length: 16 residues. CDR3 sequence (DNA): TGTGCCAGCAGTGCCTACAGGGGACCCTCTGGAAACACCATATATTTT. It is translated as CASSAYRGPSGNTIYF. Full variable domain (remainder filled in from reference TRBV2 and TRBJ1-3): EPEVTQTPSHQVTQMGQEVILRCVPISNHLYFYWYRQILGQKVEFLVSFYNNEISEKSEIFDDQFSVERPDGSNFTLKIRSTKLEDSAMYFCASSAYRGPSGNTIYFGEGSWLTVV.

The V gene is TRBV19, the J gene TRBJ2-1, with TRBD2 as a possible D gene (6 bases). Germline V lookup: CDR1 LNHDA, CDR2 SQIVND (reference sequence). V was shortened by 5 bases and J by 0 bases, with 14 bases between the two germline ends. The CDR3 sequence is 16 residues long. The CDR3 region is CASSQERASSYNEQFF. In DNA, the CDR3 is TGTGCCAGTAGTCAGGAGCGGGCTAGCTCCTACAATGAGCAGTTCTTC.

The V and J genes are TRBV27 and TRBJ2-7; weak D call: TRBD2 (6 bases). CDR1 is MNHEY and CDR2 is SMNVEV in the germline V gene (reference sequence). With 5 bases removed from V and 6 bases from J, the gap between germline ends came to 20 bases. The CDR3 length is 15 residues. The CDR3 DNA reads TGTGCCAGCAGTATACGAGGACTTCCCGGGAGCGAGCAGTACTTC. As protein: CASSIRGLPGSEQYF.

The V call is TRBV27, the J call TRBJ2-1; 7 nucleotides agree with TRBD2. The CDR3 sequence is 18 residues long. Looked up from germline, CDR1 is MNHEY and CDR2 is SMNVEV (reference sequence). Losses at the gene ends were 5 bases for V and 3 bases for J; bases not matched to a gene: 16. The CDR3: CASSPTGYRAGYYNEQFF. Written as DNA, the CDR3 is TGTGCCAGCAGTCCCACTGGCTACAGAGCGGGATACTACAATGAGCAGTTCTTC.